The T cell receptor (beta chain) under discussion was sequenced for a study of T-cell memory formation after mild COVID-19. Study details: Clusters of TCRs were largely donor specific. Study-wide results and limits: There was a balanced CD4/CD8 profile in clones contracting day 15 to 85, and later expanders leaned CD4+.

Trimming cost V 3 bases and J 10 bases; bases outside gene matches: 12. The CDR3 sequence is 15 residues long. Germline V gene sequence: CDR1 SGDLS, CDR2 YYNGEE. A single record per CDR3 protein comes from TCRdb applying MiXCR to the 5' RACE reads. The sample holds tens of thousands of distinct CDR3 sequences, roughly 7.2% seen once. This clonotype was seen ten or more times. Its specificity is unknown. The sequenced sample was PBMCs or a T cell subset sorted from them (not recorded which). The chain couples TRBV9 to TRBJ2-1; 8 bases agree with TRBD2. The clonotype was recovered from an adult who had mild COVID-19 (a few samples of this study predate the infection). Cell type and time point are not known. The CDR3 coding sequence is TGTGCCAGCAGCGCCGGACTCATGGGACTAGGAGAGCAGTTCTTC. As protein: CASSAGLMGLGEQFF.